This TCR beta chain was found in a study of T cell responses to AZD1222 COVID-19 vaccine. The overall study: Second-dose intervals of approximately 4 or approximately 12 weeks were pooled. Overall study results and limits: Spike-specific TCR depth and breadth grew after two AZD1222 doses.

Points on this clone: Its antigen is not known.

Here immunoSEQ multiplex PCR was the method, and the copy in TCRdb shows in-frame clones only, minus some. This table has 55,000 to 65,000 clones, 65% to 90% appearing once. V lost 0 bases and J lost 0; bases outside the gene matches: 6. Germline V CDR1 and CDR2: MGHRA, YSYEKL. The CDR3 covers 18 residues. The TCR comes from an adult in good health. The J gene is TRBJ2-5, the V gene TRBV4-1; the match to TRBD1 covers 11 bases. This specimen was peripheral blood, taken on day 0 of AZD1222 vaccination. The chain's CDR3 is CASSQERTGGRYQETQYF. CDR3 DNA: TGCGCCAGCAGCCAAGAAAGGACAGGGGGCCGGTACCAAGAGACCCAGTACTTC.